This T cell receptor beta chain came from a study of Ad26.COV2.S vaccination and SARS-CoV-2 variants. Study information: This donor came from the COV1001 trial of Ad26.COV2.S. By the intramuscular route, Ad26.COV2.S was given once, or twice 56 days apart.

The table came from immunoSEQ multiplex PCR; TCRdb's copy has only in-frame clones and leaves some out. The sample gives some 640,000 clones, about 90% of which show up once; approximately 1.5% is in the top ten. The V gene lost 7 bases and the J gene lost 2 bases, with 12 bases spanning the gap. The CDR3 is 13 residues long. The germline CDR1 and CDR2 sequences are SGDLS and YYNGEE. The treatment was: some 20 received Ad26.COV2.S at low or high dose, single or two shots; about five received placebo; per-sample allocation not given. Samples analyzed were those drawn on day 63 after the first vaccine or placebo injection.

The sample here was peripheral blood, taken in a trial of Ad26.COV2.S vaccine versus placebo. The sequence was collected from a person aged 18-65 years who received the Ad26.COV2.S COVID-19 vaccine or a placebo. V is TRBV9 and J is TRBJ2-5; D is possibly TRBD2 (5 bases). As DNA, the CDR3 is TGTGCCAGCTTCGGCGGGCGGCAAGAGACCCAGTACTTC. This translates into CASFGGRQETQYF. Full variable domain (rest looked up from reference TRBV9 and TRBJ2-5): DSGVTQTPKHLITATGQRVTLRCSPRSGDLSVYWYQQSLDQGLQFLIQYYNGEERAKGNILERFSAQQFPDLHSELNLSSLELGDSALYFCASFGGRQETQYFGPGTRLLVL.